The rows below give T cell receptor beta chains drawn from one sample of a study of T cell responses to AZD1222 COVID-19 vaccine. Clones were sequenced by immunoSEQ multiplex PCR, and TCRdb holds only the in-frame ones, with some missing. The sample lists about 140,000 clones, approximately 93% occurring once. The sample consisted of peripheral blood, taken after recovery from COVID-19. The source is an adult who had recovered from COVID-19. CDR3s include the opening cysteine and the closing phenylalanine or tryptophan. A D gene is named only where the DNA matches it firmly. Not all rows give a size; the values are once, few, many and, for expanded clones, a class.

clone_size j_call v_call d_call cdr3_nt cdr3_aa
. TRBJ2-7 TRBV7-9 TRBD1 TGTGCCAGCAGCCCCCGACAGGGGGAAGCCTACGAGCAGTACTTC CASSPRQGEAYEQYF
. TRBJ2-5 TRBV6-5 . TGTGCCAGCAGTTCTGGGGAGACCCAGTACTTC CASSSGETQYF
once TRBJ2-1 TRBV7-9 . TGTGCCAGCAGCCCGCTAATGCGGTGGGGCTCCTACAATGAGCAGTTCTTC CASSPLMRWGSYNEQFF
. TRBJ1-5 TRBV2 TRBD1 TGTGCCAGCAGTGAGGAGACAGGGGGCTGGCCGATGGTTCAGCCCCAGCATTTT CASSEETGGWPMVQPQHF
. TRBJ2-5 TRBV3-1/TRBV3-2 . TGTGCCAGCAGCCTCCCCTGGGAGACCCAGTACTTC CASSLPWETQYF
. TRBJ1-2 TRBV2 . TGTGCCAGCAGTGACTATGGCTACACCTTC CASSDYGYTF
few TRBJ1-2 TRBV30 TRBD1 TGTGCCTGGAGTGCCACAGGGGTGGGTGGCTACACCTTC CAWSATGVGGYTF
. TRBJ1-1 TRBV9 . TGTGCCAGCAGCCAGACAGGAAACACTGAAGCTTTCTTT CASSQTGNTEAFF
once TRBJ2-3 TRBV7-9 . TGTGCCAGCAGCTTGCAGTTGGGAGATACGCAGTATTTT CASSLQLGDTQYF
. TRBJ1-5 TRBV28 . TGTGCCAGCAGTTTACGTTTACTGAGTTTAGGTTCGCTAAGCAATCAGCCCCAGCATTTT CASSLRLLSLGSLSNQPQHF
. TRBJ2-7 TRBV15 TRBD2 TGTGCCACCAGCAGAGTGTTACCGAGCGGGAGACCTTACGAGCAGTACTTC CATSRVLPSGRPYEQYF
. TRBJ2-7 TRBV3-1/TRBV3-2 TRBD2 TGTGCCAGCAGCCAAGAGTTCGGGAGGGCCTCCTACGAGCAGTACTTC CASSQEFGRASYEQYF
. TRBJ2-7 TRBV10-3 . TGTGCCATCGGAACCACCACCTACGAGCAGTACTTC CAIGTTTYEQYF
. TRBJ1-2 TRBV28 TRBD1 TGTGCCAGCAGACCGGGGACAGGGAGAGGCTATGGCTACACCTTC CASRPGTGRGYGYTF
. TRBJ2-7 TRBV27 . TGTGCCAGCAGTTCCGGCTACAGCTACTACGAGCAGTACTTC CASSSGYSYYEQYF
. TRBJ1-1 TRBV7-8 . TGTGCCAGCAGCATTGCGGGGGAGGCTGAAGCTTTCTTT CASSIAGEAEAFF
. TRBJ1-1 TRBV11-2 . TGTGCCAGCAGCTTAGAATCTGAAGCTTTCTTT CASSLESEAFF
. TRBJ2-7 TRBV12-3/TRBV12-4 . TGTGCCAGCAGCCAAAGTAGCTCCTACGAGCAGTACTTC CASSQSSSYEQYF
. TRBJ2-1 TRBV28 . TGTGCCAGCAGTTTTACCAGCTTGCCCTACAATGAGCAGTTCTTC CASSFTSLPYNEQFF
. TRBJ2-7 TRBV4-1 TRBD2 TGCGCCAGCAGCCAAGAAGCGGGAGCGTCGTACGAGCAGTACTTC CASSQEAGASYEQYF
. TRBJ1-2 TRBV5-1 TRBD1 TGCGCCAGCAGCCAAGGACAGGGGAGGGTCTATGGCTACACCTTC CASSQGQGRVYGYTF
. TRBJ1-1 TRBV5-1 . TGCGCCAGCAGGTTGGAATTCATGAACACTGAAGCTTTCTTT CASRLEFMNTEAFF
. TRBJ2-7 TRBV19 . TGTGCCAGTACCCCCAGACTGGGGGCCTACGAGCAGTACTTC CASTPRLGAYEQYF
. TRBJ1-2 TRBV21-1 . TGTGCCAGCAGCCCCGGACGGACAGGCAAGGGCTACACCTTC CASSPGRTGKGYTF
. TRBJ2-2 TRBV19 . TGTGCCAGTATTAGGGCGGCGGAGCGTGCCGGGGAGCTGTTTTTT CASIRAAERAGELFF
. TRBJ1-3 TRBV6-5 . TGTGCCAGCAGTTACGGCTCTGGAAACACCATATATTTT CASSYGSGNTIYF
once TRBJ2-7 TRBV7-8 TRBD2 TGTGCCAGCAGCTTAAAGCGACTAGCGGCATACGAGCAGTACTTC CASSLKRLAAYEQYF
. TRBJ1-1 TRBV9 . TGTGCCAGCAGCCCATTAGTCGGGAAGAACACTGAAGCTTTCTTT CASSPLVGKNTEAFF
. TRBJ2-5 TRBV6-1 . TGTGCCAGCAGTGAAATCGCGGGACTAGGGGGCGGGGGACGAACCCAGTACTTC CASSEIAGLGGGGRTQYF
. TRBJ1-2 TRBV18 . TGTGCCAGCTCACGGGGGGGGCTTGATGATGGCTACACCTTC CASSRGGLDDGYTF
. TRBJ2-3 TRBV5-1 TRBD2 TGCGCCAGCAGTTCTAGCGGGTATAACACAGATACGCAGTATTTT CASSSSGYNTDTQYF
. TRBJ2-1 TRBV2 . TGTGCCAGCAGTGGCGAGCGAATCACCTACAATGAGCAGTTCTTC CASSGERITYNEQFF
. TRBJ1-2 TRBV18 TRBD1 TGTGCCAGCTCACCACAGGGGGCGGCTAACTATGGCTACACCTTC CASSPQGAANYGYTF
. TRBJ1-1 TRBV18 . TGTGCCAGCTCACCAGAGCTCCCCCAGAACACTGAAGCTTTCTTT CASSPELPQNTEAFF
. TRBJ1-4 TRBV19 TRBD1 TGTGCCAGTCGGGTCGACTGGGACAGGGGTGAAAAACTGTTTTTT CASRVDWDRGEKLFF
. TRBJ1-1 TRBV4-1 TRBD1 TGCGCCAGCAGCCAACAATCAGGGGGTCCTGAAGCTTTCTTT CASSQQSGGPEAFF
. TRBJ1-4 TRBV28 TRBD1 TGTGCCATCCCGGACAGGGGGAATGAAAAACTGTTTTTT CAIPDRGNEKLFF
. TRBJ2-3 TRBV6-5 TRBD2 TGTGCCAGCAGACTACTAGCGGGAGGGCCAGATACGCAGTATTTT CASRLLAGGPDTQYF
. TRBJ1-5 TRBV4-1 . TGCGCCAGCAGCCAAGATGTGTCACCAGGGGCCCAGCATTTT CASSQDVSPGAQHF
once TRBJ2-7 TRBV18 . TGTGCCAGCTCACCACCGGTCGGGTCGAGCTCCTACGAGCAGTACTTC CASSPPVGSSSYEQYF
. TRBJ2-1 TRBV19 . TGTGCCAGTAGTGGCTCCTACAATGAGCAGTTCTTC CASSGSYNEQFF
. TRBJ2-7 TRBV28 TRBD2 TGTGCCAGCAGTTTACTTAGCGGGAGACACGACGAGCAGTACTTC CASSLLSGRHDEQYF
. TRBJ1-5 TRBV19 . TGTGCCACGAGGAATCAGCCCCAGCATTTT CATRNQPQHF
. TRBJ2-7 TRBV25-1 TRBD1 TGTGCCAGCACCTTGGGGGACAGGTACGAGCAGTACTTC CASTLGDRYEQYF
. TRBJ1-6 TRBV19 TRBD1 TGTGCCAGTGGGGACCTCAGGGGGCCCTATTCACCCCTCCACTTT CASGDLRGPYSPLHF
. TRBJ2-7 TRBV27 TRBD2 TGTGCCAGCAGATGGACTAGCGGCTACGAGCAGTACTTC CASRWTSGYEQYF
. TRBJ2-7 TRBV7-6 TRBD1 TGTGCCAGCAGCCTAGGGACAGGGCCCGGGGAGCAGTACTTC CASSLGTGPGEQYF
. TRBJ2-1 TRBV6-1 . TGTGCCAGCAGTGAAATCATTGGGGTCTTC CASSEIIGVF